This T cell receptor beta chain was sequenced during a study of shared clonotypes between healthy human individuals. Whole-study context: Donor ages ranged 18 to 49 years: a couple of women, a few men. General observations from the study: Richness estimates generally favored naive over memory subsets. Incompleteness in sorted-subset sequencing, despite large depth, was shown by rarefaction.

Each subset's genomic DNA was shared equally among a number of immunoSEQ plates. The table came from immunoSEQ multiplex PCR; TCRdb's copy has only in-frame clones and leaves some out. The sample shows roughly 2.2 million clones, around 92% of them seen only once. The CDR3 loop spans 15 amino acids. Deletions cut 2 bases from V and 1 base from J, with 11 bases between. Germline V gene data show CDR1 as SGHRS and CDR2 as YFSETQ. Concerning this clone: Its antigen is as yet unknown. The sample contains more than one DNA sequence encoding this CDR3.

The sequenced sample was naive CD4+ T cells from PBMCs. The subset was: CD45RA+ positively selected. The chain recombines TRBV5-1 with TRBJ2-3; TRBD2 might be the D (6 bases). The TCR sequence derives from a man younger than 35 in good health. Some clones in this sample may be carry-over from other donors' samples. Written as DNA, the CDR3 is TGCGCCAGCAGCTTAGGGACTCCCGGCACAGATACGCAGTATTTT. Translation: CASSLGTPGTDTQYF.